The T cell receptor (beta chain) under discussion was sequenced for a study of control samples from healthy donors and cancer patients (dated by TCRdb to 2020 to 2022). The CDR3 runs 17 residues from the cysteine to the phenylalanine. Of the read, only the CDR3 DNA is kept; its 51 bases are in frame from base 1. Per the germline V gene, MGHRA is the CDR1 and YSYEKL is the CDR2. V gives up 3 bases and J gives up 2 bases, and the segment between their germline ends measures 17 bases. There are a few counts of this clone. Its antigen is still unknown. No base quality values were provided; no much bigger clone lies one nucleotide off. The library was built by means of the immunoSEQ multiplex PCR assay. The table comes from immuneACCESS by way of TCRdb, which keeps in-frame sequences with V and J called. Part of the clones is missing from these tables; in studies checked, under half for an unresolved V gene and the rest for unknown reasons. Within this sample are about 79,000 clones, with 80% to 95% of them counted one time only. Together, the top ten hold roughly 1.3% of the sample.

The sequence was obtained from a woman in her thirties or forties with lung cancer. Sequencing was performed on PBMCs. This chain joins TRBV4-1 to TRBJ1-3; the D gene identity is not certain. The CDR3 is CASSHTPFRPTGNTIYF. The nucleotides are TGCGCCAGCAGCCACACCCCTTTCCGCCCGACTGGAAACACCATATATTTT.